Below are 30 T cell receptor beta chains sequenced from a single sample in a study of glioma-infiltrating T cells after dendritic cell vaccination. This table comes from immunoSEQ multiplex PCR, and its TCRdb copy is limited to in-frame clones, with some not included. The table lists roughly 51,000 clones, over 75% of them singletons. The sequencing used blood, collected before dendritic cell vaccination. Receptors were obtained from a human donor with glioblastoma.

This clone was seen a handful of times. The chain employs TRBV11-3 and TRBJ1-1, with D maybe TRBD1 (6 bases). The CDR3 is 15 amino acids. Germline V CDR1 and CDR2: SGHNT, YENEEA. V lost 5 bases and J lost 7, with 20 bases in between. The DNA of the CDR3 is TGTGCCAGCAGCCTAGGTACAGGGTGGAAGGGTGAAGCTTTCTTT. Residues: CASSLGTGWKGEAFF.

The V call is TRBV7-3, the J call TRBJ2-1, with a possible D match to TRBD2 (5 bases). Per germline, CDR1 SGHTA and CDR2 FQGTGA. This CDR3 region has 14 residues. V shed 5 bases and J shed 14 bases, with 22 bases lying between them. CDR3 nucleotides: TGTGCCAGCAGCCTCGTGGGTAGCGACGCCCCCGAGTTCTTC. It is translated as CASSLVGSDAPEFF. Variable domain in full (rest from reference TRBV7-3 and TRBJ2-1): GAGVSQTPSNKVTEKGKYVELRCDPISGHTALYWYRQSLGQGPEFLIYFQGTGAADDSGLPNDRFFAVRPEGSVSTLKIQRTERGDSAVYLCASSLVGSDAPEFFGPGTRLTVL.

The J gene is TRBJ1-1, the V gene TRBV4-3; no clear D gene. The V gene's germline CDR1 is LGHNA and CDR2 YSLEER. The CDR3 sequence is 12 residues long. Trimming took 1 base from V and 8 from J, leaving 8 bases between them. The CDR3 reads CASSQGSKEAFF. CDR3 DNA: TGCGCCAGCAGCCAAGGGAGTAAGGAAGCTTTCTTT.

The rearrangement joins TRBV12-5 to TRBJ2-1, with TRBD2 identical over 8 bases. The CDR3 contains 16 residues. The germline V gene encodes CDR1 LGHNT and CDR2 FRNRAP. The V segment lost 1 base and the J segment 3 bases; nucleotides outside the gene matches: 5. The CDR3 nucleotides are TGTGCTAGTGGTTTGGGCCGGGGGGGCGACTACAATGAGCAGTTCTTC. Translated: CASGLGRGGDYNEQFF.

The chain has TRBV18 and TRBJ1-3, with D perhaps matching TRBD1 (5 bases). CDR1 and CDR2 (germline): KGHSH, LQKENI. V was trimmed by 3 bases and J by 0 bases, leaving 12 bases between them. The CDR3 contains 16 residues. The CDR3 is CASSPSDISSGNTIYF. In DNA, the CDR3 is TGTGCCAGCTCACCGTCGGACATTAGCTCTGGAAACACCATATATTTT.

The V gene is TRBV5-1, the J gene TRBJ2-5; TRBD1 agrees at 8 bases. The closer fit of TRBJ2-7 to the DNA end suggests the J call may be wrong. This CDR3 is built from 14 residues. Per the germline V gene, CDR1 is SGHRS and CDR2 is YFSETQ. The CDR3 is CASSATGASVEQYF. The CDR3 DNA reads TGCGCCAGCAGCGCGACAGGGGCGTCTGTCGAGCAGTACTTC.

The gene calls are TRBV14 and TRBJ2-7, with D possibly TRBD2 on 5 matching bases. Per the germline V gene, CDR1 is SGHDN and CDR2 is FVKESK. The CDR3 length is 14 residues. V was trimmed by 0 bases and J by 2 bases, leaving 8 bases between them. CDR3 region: CASSQDSDPYEQYF. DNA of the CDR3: TGTGCCAGCAGCCAAGATAGCGACCCCTACGAGCAGTACTTC.

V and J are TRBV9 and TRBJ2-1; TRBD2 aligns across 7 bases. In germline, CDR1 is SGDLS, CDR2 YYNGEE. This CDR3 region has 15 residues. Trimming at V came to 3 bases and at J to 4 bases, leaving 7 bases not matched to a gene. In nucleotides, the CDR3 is TGTGCCAGCAGCGATTCGGGAGCGGGGTACAATGAGCAGTTCTTC. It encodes CASSDSGAGYNEQFF.

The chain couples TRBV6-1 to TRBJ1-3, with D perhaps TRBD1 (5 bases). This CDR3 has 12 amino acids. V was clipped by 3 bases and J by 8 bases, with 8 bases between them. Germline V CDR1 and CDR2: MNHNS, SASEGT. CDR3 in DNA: TGTGCCAGCAGTGAGGGGGGGGACACCATATATTTT. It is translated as CASSEGGDTIYF.

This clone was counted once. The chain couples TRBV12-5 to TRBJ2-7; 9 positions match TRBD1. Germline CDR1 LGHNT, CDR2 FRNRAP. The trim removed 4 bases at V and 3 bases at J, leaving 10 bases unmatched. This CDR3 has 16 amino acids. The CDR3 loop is CASGSRTGTGNYEQYF. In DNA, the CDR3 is TGTGCTAGTGGTTCCCGAACCGGGACAGGGAACTACGAGCAGTACTTC.

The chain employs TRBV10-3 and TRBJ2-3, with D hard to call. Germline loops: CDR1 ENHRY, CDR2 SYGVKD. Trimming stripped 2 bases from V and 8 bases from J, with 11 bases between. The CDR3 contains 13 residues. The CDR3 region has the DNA TGTGCCATCAGTGAGGGCTCGACGGGTACGCAGTATTTT. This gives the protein CAISEGSTGTQYF.

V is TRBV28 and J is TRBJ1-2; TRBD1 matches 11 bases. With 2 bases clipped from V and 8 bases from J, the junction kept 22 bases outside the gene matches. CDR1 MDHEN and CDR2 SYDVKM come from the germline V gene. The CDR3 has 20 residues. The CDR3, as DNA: TGTGCCAGCAGTTTAAACCCCATGTCGTGGACCGGGACAGGGGGGGGAGGCTACACCTTC. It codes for CASSLNPMSWTGTGGGGYTF.

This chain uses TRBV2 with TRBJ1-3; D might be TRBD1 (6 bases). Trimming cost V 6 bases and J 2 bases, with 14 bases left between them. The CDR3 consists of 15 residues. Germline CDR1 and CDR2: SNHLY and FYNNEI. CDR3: CASRDGTYTGNTIYF. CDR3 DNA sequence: TGTGCCAGCAGGGACGGGACATACACTGGAAACACCATATATTTT.

The CDR3 region is CASSRQQGQSYGYTF. The CDR3, as DNA: TGTGCCAGTAGCCGACAACAGGGACAAAGTTATGGCTACACCTTC. The rearrangement uses TRBV19 and TRBJ1-2; tentatively, D is TRBD1 (6 bases). Germline V lookup: CDR1 LNHDA, CDR2 SQIVND (reference sequence). The CDR3 loop spans 15 amino acids. V was clipped by 6 bases and J by 5 bases, with 19 bases between them.

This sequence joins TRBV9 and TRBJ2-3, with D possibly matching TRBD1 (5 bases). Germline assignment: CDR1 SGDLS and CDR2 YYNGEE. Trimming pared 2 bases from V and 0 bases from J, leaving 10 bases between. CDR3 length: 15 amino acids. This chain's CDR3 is CASSVTALSTDTQYF. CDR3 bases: TGTGCCAGCAGCGTGACAGCCCTAAGCACAGATACGCAGTATTTT.

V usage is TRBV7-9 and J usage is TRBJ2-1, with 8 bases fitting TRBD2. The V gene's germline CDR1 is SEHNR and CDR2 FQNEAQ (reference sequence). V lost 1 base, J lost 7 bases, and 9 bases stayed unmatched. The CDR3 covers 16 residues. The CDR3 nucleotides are TGTGCCAGCAGCTTAGTTCGGAGCGGGAGTTTAAATGAGCAGTTCTTC. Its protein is CASSLVRSGSLNEQFF.

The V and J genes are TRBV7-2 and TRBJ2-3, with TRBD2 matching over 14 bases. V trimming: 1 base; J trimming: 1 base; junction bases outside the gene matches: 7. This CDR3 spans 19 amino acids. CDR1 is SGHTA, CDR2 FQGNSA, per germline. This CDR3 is CASSLGYPGLAGGTDTQYF. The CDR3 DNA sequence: TGTGCCAGCAGCTTAGGTTATCCGGGACTAGCGGGAGGCACAGATACGCAGTATTTT.

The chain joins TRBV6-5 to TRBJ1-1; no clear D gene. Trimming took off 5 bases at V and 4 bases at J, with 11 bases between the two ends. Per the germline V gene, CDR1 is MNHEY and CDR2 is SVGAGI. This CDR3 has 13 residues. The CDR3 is CASSDLRPTEAFF. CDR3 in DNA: TGTGCCAGCAGTGATCTGAGGCCCACTGAAGCTTTCTTT.

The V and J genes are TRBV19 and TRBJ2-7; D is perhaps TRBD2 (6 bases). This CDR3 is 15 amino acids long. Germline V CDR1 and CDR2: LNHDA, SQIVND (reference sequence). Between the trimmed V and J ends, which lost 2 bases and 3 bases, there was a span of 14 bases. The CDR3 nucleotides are TGTGCCAGTAGTATAACCGGGACGGGGGACTACGAGCAGTACTTC. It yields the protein CASSITGTGDYEQYF.

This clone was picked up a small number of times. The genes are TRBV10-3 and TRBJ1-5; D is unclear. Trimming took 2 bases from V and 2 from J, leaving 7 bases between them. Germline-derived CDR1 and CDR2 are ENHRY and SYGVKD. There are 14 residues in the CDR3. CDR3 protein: CAISELRGNQPQHF. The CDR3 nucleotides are TGTGCCATCAGTGAGCTGCGGGGCAATCAGCCCCAGCATTTT.

CDR3 amino acids: CASSNRAGGPHNEQFF. For the CDR3, the DNA is TGTGCCAGTAGTAATAGGGCGGGGGGGCCGCACAATGAGCAGTTCTTC. The chain carries TRBV19 and TRBJ2-1; TRBD2 matches at 9 bases. J was trimmed by 5 bases and V by 4 bases; bases with no gene match: 9. CDR1 is LNHDA, CDR2 SQIVND, per germline (reference sequence). CDR3 length: 16 amino acids.

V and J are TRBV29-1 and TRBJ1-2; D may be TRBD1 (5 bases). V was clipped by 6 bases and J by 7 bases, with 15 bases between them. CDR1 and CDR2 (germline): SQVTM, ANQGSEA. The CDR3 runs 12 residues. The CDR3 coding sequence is TGCAGCGTCCAACAGGACACGTTTGGCTACACCTTC. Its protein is CSVQQDTFGYTF.

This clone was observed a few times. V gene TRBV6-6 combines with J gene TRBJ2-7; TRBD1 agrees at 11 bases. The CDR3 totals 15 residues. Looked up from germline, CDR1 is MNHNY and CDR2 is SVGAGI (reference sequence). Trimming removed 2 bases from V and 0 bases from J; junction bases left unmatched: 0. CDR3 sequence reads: CASSYGQGASYEQYF. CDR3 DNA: TGTGCCAGCAGTTACGGACAGGGGGCCTCCTACGAGCAGTACTTC.

CDR3 sequence: CASSLSRSGGYTGELFF. DNA for the CDR3: TGTGCCAGCAGTTTATCCAGGTCCGGTGGCTACACCGGGGAGCTGTTTTTT. V gene TRBV27 combines with J gene TRBJ2-2, with D unclear. This CDR3 has 17 amino acids. With 0 bases removed from V and 3 bases from J, the gap between germline ends came to 14 bases. Germline V gene lookup returns CDR1 MNHEY and CDR2 SMNVEV (reference sequence).

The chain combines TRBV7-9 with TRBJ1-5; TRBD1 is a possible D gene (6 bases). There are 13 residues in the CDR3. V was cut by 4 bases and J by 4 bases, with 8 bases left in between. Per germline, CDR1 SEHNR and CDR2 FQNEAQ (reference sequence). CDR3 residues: CASSWTDNQPQHF. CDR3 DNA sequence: TGTGCCAGCAGCTGGACAGATAATCAGCCCCAGCATTTT.

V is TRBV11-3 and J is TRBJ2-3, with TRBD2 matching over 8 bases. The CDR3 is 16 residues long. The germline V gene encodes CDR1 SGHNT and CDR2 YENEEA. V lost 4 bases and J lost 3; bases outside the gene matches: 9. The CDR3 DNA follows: TGTGCCAGCAGCTCCAAGCCGGGACTAGGGACAGATACGCAGTATTTT. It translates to CASSSKPGLGTDTQYF.

This CDR3 reads CTSSRGRAGAFF. The CDR3 bases are TGCACCAGCAGCCGAGGTCGGGCGGGAGCTTTCTTT. The chain joins TRBV1 to TRBJ1-1. TRBV1 is a pseudogene. This CDR3 has 12 amino acids.

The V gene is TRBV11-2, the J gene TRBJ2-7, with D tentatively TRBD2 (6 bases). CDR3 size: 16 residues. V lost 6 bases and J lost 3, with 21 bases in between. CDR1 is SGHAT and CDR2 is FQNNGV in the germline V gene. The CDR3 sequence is CASRTIGTGPDYEQYF. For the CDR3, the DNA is TGTGCCAGCAGAACAATTGGGACTGGCCCGGACTACGAGCAGTACTTC.

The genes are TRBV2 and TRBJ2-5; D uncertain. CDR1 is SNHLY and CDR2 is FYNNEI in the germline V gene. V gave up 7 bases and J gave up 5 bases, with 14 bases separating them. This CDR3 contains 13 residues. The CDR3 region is CASNVAVRETQYF. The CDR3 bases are TGTGCCAGCAACGTCGCGGTTCGGGAGACCCAGTACTTC.

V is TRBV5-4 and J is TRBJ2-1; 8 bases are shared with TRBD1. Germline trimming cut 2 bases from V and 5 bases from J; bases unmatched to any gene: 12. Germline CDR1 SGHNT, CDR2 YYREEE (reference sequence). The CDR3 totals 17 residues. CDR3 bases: TGTGCCAGCAGCTTTGGCCAGGGGGCTTCGGGGAACAATGAGCAGTTCTTC. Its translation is CASSFGQGASGNNEQFF. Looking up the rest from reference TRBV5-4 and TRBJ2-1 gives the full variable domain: ETGVTQSPTHLIKTRGQQVTLRCSSQSGHNTVSWYQQALGQGPQFIFQYYREEENGRGNFPPRFSGLQFPNYSSELNVNALELDDSALYLCASSFGQGASGNNEQFFGPGTRLTVL.